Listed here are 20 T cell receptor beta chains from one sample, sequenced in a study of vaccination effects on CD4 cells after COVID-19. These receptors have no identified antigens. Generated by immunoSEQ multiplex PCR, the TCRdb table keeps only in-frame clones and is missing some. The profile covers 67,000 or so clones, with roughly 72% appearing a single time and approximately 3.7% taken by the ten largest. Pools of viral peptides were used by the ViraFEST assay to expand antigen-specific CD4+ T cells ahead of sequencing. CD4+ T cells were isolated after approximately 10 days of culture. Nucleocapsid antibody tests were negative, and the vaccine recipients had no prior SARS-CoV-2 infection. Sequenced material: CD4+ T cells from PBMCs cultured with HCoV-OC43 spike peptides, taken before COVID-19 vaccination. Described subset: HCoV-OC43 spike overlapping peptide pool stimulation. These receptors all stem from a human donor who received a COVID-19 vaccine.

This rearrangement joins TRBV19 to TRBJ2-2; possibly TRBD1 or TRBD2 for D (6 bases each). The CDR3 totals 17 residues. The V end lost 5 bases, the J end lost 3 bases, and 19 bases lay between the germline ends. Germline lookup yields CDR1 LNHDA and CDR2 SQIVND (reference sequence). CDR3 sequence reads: CASSVIQGRPYTGELFF. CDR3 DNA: TGTGCCAGTAGTGTAATCCAGGGGAGGCCGTACACCGGGGAGCTGTTTTTT.

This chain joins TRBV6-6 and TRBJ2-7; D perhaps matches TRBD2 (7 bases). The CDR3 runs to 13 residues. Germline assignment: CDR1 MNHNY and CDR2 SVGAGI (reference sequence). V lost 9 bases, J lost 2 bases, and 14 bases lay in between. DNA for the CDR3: TGTGCCAGTCGCGGGGGCGGTACCTACGAGCAGTACGTC. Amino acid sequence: CASRGGGTYEQYV.

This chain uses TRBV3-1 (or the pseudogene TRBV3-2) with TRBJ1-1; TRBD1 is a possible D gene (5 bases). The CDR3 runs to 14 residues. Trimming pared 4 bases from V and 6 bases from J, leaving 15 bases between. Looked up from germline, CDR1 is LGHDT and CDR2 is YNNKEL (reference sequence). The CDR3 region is CASSRGIPGAEAFF. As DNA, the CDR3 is TGTGCCAGCAGCCGAGGGATCCCGGGGGCTGAAGCTTTCTTT.

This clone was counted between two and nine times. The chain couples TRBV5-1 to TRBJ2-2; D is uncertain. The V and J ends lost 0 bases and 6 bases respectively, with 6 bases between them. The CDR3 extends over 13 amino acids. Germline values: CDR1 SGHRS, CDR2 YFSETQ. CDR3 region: CASSLVSSGELFF. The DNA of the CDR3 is TGCGCCAGCAGCTTGGTATCCTCCGGGGAGCTGTTTTTT.

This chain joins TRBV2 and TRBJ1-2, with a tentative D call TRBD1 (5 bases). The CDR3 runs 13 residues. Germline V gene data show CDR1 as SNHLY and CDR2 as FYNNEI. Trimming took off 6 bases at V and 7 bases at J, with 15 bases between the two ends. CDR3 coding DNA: TGTGCCAGCAGCGAGACCCAGGGAACTGGCTACACCTTC. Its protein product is CASSETQGTGYTF.

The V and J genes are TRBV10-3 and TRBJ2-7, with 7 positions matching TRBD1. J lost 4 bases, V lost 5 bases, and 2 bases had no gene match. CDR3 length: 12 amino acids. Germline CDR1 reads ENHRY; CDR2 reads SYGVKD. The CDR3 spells CAISWTGYEQYV. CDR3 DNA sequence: TGTGCCATCAGTTGGACAGGATACGAGCAGTACGTC.

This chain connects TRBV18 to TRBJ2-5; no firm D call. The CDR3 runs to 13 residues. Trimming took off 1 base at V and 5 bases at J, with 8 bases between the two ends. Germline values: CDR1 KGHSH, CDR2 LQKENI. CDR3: CASSPQGAETQYF. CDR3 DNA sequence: TGTGCCAGCTCACCACAGGGCGCGGAGACCCAGTACTTC.

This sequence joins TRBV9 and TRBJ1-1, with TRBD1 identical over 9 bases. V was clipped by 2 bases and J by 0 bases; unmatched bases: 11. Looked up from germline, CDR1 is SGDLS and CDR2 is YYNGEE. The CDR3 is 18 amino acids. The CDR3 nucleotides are TGTGCCAGCAGCGTCCTAGGACAGGGGCCTACGATGAACACTGAAGCTTTCTTT. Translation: CASSVLGQGPTMNTEAFF.

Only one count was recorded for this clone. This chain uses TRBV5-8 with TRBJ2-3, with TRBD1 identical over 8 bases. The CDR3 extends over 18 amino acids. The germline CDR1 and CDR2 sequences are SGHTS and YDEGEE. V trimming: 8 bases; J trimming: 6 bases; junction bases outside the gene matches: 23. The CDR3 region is CASPEGFGTGEFRDTQYF. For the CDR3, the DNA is TGTGCCAGTCCGGAAGGATTCGGGACAGGAGAGTTTCGGGATACGCAGTATTTT.

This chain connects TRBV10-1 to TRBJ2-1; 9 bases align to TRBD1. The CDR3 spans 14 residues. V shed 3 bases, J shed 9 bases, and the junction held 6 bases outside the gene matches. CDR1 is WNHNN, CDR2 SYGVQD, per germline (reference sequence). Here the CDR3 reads CASSEEGTGFEQFF. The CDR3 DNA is TGCGCCAGCAGTGAAGAGGGGACAGGGTTTGAGCAGTTCTTC.

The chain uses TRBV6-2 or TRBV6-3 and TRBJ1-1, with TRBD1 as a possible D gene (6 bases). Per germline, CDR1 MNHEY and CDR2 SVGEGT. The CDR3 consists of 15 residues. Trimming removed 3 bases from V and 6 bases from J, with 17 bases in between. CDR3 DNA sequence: TGTGCCAGCAGTTATCACAAGACAGGAGGGGCTGAAGCTTTCTTT. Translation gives CASSYHKTGGAEAFF.

This CDR3 reads CASRDNTYEQYV. As DNA, the CDR3 is TGTGCCAGCCGGGACAACACCTACGAGCAGTACGTC. The chain links TRBV6-6 to TRBJ2-7; D might be TRBD1 (6 bases). The germline V gene encodes CDR1 MNHNY and CDR2 SVGAGI (reference sequence). The V end lost 8 bases, the J end lost 2 bases, and 10 bases lay between the germline ends. The CDR3 spans 12 residues.

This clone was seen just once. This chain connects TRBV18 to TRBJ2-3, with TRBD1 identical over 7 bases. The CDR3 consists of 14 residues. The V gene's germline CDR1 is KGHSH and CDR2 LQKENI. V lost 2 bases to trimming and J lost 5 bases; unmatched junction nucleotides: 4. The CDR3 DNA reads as TGTGCCAGCTCACCAGCGGACAGGAGAGATACGCAGTATTTT. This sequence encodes CASSPADRRDTQYF.

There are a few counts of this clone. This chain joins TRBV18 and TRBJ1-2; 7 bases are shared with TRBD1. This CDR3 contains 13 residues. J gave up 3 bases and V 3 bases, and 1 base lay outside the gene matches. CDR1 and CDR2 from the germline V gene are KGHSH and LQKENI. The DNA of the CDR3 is TGTGCCAGCTCACCTGGACAGGACTATGGCTACACCTTC. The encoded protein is CASSPGQDYGYTF.

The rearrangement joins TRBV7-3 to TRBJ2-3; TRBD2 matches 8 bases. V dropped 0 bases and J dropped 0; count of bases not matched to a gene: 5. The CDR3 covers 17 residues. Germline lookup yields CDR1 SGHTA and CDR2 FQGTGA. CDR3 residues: CASSLTWSGGSTDTQYF. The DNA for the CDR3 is TGTGCCAGCAGCTTAACGTGGAGCGGGGGCAGCACAGATACGCAGTATTTT.

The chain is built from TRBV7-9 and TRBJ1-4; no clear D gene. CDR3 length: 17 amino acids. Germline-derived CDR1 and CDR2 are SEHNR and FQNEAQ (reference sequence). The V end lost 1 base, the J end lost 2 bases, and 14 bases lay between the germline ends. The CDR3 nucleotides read TGTGCCAGCAGCTTAGAGGCGGGGTCTGTCACTAATGAAAAACTGTTTTTT. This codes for CASSLEAGSVTNEKLFF. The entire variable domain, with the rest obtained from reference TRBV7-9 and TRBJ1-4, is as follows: DTGVSQNPRHKITKRGQNVTFRCDPISEHNRLYWYRQTLGQGPEFLTYFQNEAQLEKSRLLSDRFSAERPKGSFSTLEIQRTEQGDSAMYLCASSLEAGSVTNEKLFFGSGTQLSVL.

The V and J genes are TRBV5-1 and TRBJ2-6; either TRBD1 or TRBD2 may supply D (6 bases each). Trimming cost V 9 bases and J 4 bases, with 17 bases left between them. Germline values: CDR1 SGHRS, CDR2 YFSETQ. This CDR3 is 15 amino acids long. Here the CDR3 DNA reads TGCGCCACCCGAAGATCGGGGGCAGGGGCCAACGTCCTGACTTTC. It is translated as CATRRSGAGANVLTF.

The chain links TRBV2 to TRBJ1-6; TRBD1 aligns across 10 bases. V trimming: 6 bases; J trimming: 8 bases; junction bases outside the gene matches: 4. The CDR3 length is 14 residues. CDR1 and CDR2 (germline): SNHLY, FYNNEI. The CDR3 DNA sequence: TGTGCCAGCAGGGGACAGGGGAATCATTCACCCCTCCACTTT. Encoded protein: CASRGQGNHSPLHF. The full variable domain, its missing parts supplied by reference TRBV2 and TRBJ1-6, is EPEVTQTPSHQVTQMGQEVILRCVPISNHLYFYWYRQILGQKVEFLVSFYNNEISEKSEIFDDQFSVERPDGSNFTLKIRSTKLEDSAMYFCASRGQGNHSPLHFGNGTRLTVT.

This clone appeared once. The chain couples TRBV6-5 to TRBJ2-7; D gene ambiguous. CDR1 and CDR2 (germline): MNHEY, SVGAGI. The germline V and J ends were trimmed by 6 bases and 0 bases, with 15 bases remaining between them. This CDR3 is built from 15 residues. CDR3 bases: TGTGCCAGCAGCCGCACCGTTTTCAGCTCCTACGAGCAGTACGTC. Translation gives CASSRTVFSSYEQYV.

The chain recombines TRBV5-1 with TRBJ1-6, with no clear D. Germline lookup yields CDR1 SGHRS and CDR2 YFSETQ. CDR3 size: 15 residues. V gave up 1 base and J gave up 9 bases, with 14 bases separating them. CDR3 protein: CASSLSGMVGSPLHF. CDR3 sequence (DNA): TGCGCCAGCAGCTTGTCGGGGATGGTTGGTTCACCCCTCCACTTT. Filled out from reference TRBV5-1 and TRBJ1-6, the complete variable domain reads KAGVTQTPRYLIKTRGQQVTLSCSPISGHRSVSWYQQTPGQGLQFLFEYFSETQRNKGNFPGRFSGRQFSNSRSEMNVSTLELGDSALYLCASSLSGMVGSPLHFGNGTRLTVT.